One sample yielded the 3 T cell receptor beta chains listed below, sequenced in a study of beta chain features in type 1 diabetes. Study conclusions and caveats: Across all four CD4+ subsets, people with type 1 diabetes showed modestly shorter TCRB CDR3s.

Reverse transcription of all isolated RNA meant that expressed TCRB transcripts were sequenced. Method: immunoSEQ multiplex PCR; TCRdb's copy keeps in-frame clones and lacks some. The sample records around 650,000 clones, roughly 12% being singletons. No antigen has been identified for these receptors. The specimen sequenced was naive CD4+ T cells from blood. The receptors stem from a man aged 25 to 40 with type 1 diabetes.

This clone was seen only a few times. This chain links TRBV6-6 with TRBJ2-7; TRBD1 matches at 7 bases. From germline, CDR1 is MNHNY and CDR2 SVGAGI (reference sequence). Germline trimming cut 2 bases from V and 0 bases from J; bases unmatched to any gene: 1. This CDR3 has 14 amino acids. The CDR3 DNA follows: TGTGCCAGCAGTTACGGACAGGCCTCCTACGAGCAGTACTTC. Its translation is CASSYGQASYEQYF.

This clone turned up a few times. The CDR3 protein is CASSYRLNTGELFF. In DNA form, the CDR3 reads TGTGCCAGCAGTTATCGACTGAACACCGGGGAGCTGTTTTTT. The V gene is TRBV6-5, the J gene TRBJ2-2; D is unresolved. CDR1 is MNHEY and CDR2 is SVGAGI in the germline V gene. The V and J ends lost 3 bases and 1 base respectively, with 6 bases between them. The CDR3 length is 14 residues.

V and J are TRBV9 and TRBJ2-7; TRBD1 is a possible D gene (6 bases). V was pared by 4 bases and J by 0 bases, with 14 bases between. The CDR3 covers 15 residues. CDR1 is SGDLS and CDR2 is YYNGEE in the germline V gene. Here the CDR3 reads CASSQGHLSSYEQYF. The CDR3, as DNA: TGTGCCAGCAGCCAGGGACATTTAAGCTCCTACGAGCAGTACTTC. Full variable domain (outside the CDR3, taken from reference TRBV9 and TRBJ2-7): DSGVTQTPKHLITATGQRVTLRCSPRSGDLSVYWYQQSLDQGLQFLIQYYNGEERAKGNILERFSAQQFPDLHSELNLSSLELGDSALYFCASSQGHLSSYEQYFGPGTRLTVT.